This T cell receptor (beta chain) derives from a study of cytomegalovirus exposure and HLA in healthy donors. Points from the study as a whole: There were a few CMV-associated chains whose specificity for CMV antigens was confirmed in vitro. Overall, approximately 150 TCR beta chains were annotated as cytomegalovirus-associated. Most TCR sequences showed up rarely, but some public TCRs showed up in many donors.

Repertoires were generated with immunoSEQ multiplex PCR, while TCRdb's copy carries only in-frame clones and drops some. The top ten hold around 3.1% of the sample, which has about 110,000 clones, about 85% seen once. For this clone: Antigen specificity is unknown.

The V gene lost 3 bases and the J gene lost 10 bases, with 10 bases spanning the gap. Germline CDR1 is MDHEN and CDR2 is SYDVKM. The CDR3 is made up of 11 amino acids. The specimen was PBMCs. The chain couples TRBV28 to TRBJ2-7; D remains unclear. This clonotype was sampled from a woman aged 18-29 years in good health and CMV-seronegative. CDR3 sequence reads: CASSFSDTQYF. CDR3 coding DNA: TGTGCCAGCAGTTTCTCCGACACACAGTACTTC.